Shown below are 30 T cell receptor beta chains from a single sample sequenced in a study of neurological immune-mediated disorders. Using its own MiXCR run on the 5' RACE reads, TCRdb lists one record per CDR3 protein. The sample consists of tens of thousands of distinct CDR3 sequences, 4% to 6% of them appearing once. Sequences were obtained from PBMCs. All receptors come from a woman aged 25 to 45 with multiple sclerosis.

This clonotype was observed many times. The J gene is TRBJ2-3, the V gene TRBV20-1, with 10 bases fitting TRBD1. Germline V gene sequence: CDR1 DFQATT, CDR2 SNEGSKA (reference sequence). Germline trimming cut 5 bases from V and 2 bases from J; bases unmatched to any gene: 7. The CDR3 spans 15 residues. CDR3 residues: CSAPDRGTPTDTQYF. CDR3 DNA: TGCAGTGCTCCGGACAGGGGGACCCCCACAGATACGCAGTATTTT.

Ten or more counts support this clonotype. The V call is TRBV5-6, the J call TRBJ2-1; 7 positions agree with TRBD1. Germline CDR1 SGHDT, CDR2 YYEEEE. This CDR3 region has 20 residues. The ends lost 2 bases at V and 2 bases at J; junction bases unmatched: 19. CDR3 sequence: CASSFPVLNNRDSTYNEQFF. The CDR3 DNA is TGTGCCAGCAGCTTCCCCGTCCTTAACAACCGGGACAGTACCTACAATGAGCAGTTCTTC.

This clonotype was found many times. The rearrangement links TRBV5-6 to TRBJ2-2, with unresolved D. This CDR3 is 13 amino acids long. Germline CDR1 and CDR2: SGHDT and YYEEEE. V lost 4 bases, J lost 3 bases, and 7 bases lay in between. CDR3 DNA: TGTGCCAGCAGCCGGTGGGACACCGGGGAGCTGTTTTTT. It yields the protein CASSRWDTGELFF.

This clonotype appeared many times. V gene TRBV5-1 combines with J gene TRBJ2-1; 8 positions agree with TRBD2. CDR1 is SGHRS and CDR2 is YFSETQ in the germline V gene. V shed 7 bases and J 5 bases; nucleotides not matched to a gene: 14. CDR3 length: 16 residues. CDR3 sequence: CASSLPTSGLHNEQFF. The CDR3 nucleotides are TGCGCCAGCTCGCTCCCAACTAGCGGCCTCCACAATGAGCAGTTCTTC.

Many counts were recorded for this clonotype. The chain has TRBV20-1 and TRBJ1-1; D is perhaps TRBD1 (5 bases). CDR3 length: 13 residues. Trimming shortened V by 4 bases and J by 5 bases, and 14 bases separated the two germline ends. The germline gives CDR1 DFQATT, CDR2 SNEGSKA (reference sequence). The CDR3 DNA reads TGCAGTGCTATCGACCCGCAGGGTACTGAAGCTTTCTTT. Its protein product is CSAIDPQGTEAFF.

This chain connects TRBV29-1 to TRBJ2-3, with TRBD2 matching 11 bases. Germline V gene sequence: CDR1 SQVTM, CDR2 ANQGSEA. The V and J ends lost 1 base and 2 bases, in that order; junction bases with no gene match: 8. This CDR3 has 17 amino acids. Here the CDR3 reads CSVEGHWTSGYTDTQYF. In DNA form, the CDR3 reads TGCAGCGTTGAAGGCCACTGGACTAGCGGGTACACAGATACGCAGTATTTT.

At least ten counts were recorded for this clonotype. The V call is TRBV3-1, the J call TRBJ2-1; 10 bases line up with TRBD2. With 4 bases clipped from V and 8 bases from J, the junction kept 8 bases outside the gene matches. Germline CDR1 is LGHDT and CDR2 is YNNKEL (reference sequence). This CDR3 contains 15 residues. CDR3 amino acids: CASSRKSGRADEQFF. The CDR3 DNA reads as TGTGCCAGCAGCCGAAAAAGCGGGAGGGCCGATGAGCAGTTCTTC.

In this sample, this clonotype turned up a few times. The chain joins TRBV27 to TRBJ1-4; 7 bases fit TRBD1. Germline V gene sequence: CDR1 MNHEY, CDR2 SMNVEV (reference sequence). V gave up 4 bases and J gave up 8 bases; unmatched junction bases: 10. This CDR3 has 15 amino acids. Here the CDR3 reads CASSSLAGGGEKLFF. CDR3 bases: TGTGCCAGCAGTTCCCTCGCAGGGGGAGGAGAAAAACTGTTTTTT.

In this sample, this clonotype turned up many times. The chain is built from TRBV12-3 or TRBV12-4 and TRBJ2-3; TRBD2 aligns across 8 bases. J was trimmed by 0 bases and V by 3 bases; bases with no gene match: 5. This CDR3 has 16 amino acids. CDR3 sequence (DNA): TGTGCCAGCAGTTTGGCGGGGGGCCCTAGCACAGATACGCAGTATTTT. Protein: CASSLAGGPSTDTQYF.

The chain has TRBV15 and TRBJ2-7; the match to TRBD2 covers 10 bases. Trimming took 7 bases from V and 4 from J; bases not matched to a gene: 13. This CDR3 spans 16 amino acids. The germline CDR1 and CDR2 sequences are LNHNV and YYDKDF (reference sequence). The CDR3 is CATMTTRASGSYEQYF. CDR3 DNA sequence: TGTGCCACCATGACAACAAGGGCTAGCGGGAGTTACGAGCAGTACTTC.

Many counts were recorded for this clonotype. This chain uses TRBV15 with TRBJ2-7; a weak D match, TRBD2 (5 bases). The CDR3 has 18 amino acids. The V end lost 4 bases, the J end lost 4 bases, and 26 bases lay between the germline ends. Germline lookup yields CDR1 LNHNV and CDR2 YYDKDF (reference sequence). CDR3 region: CATSKSQGYHRDAYEQYF. The CDR3 coding sequence is TGTGCCACCAGCAAAAGTCAAGGGTACCATCGGGATGCTTACGAGCAGTACTTC.

The table lists this clonotype with a few counts. The chain joins TRBV12-3 or TRBV12-4 to TRBJ1-1, with a possible D match to TRBD1 (5 bases). V gave up 6 bases and J gave up 2 bases, with 16 bases separating them. The CDR3 is 15 residues long. The CDR3 spells CASSPGSRGNTEAFF. The DNA for the CDR3 is TGTGCCAGCAGCCCCGGCAGTAGGGGCAACACTGAAGCTTTCTTT.

At least ten counts were recorded for this clonotype. The chain carries TRBV28 and TRBJ2-3; D uncertain. V was pared by 3 bases and J by 5 bases, with 12 bases between. Looked up from germline, CDR1 is MDHEN and CDR2 is SYDVKM. The CDR3 length is 14 residues. The DNA of the CDR3 is TGTGCCAGCAGTTTCCCCCAATTGAGAGATACGCAGTATTTT. Protein: CASSFPQLRDTQYF.

This clonotype was seen repeatedly, ten times or more. The V call is TRBV20-1, the J call TRBJ2-1; D is uncertain. V was shortened by 1 base and J by 8 bases, with 18 bases between the two germline ends. The germline V gene encodes CDR1 DFQATT and CDR2 SNEGSKA (reference sequence). This CDR3 has 15 residues. CDR3 sequence reads: CSARARGVGYDEQFF. The CDR3 nucleotides read TGCAGTGCTAGAGCCCGCGGAGTAGGATACGATGAGCAGTTCTTC.

This sequence joins TRBV28 and TRBJ2-3; D not certain. This CDR3 is 13 amino acids long. From germline, CDR1 is MDHEN and CDR2 SYDVKM. V was trimmed by 7 bases and J by 4 bases, leaving 12 bases between them. The CDR3 loop is CASNSPLPDTQYF. CDR3 bases: TGTGCCAGCAACTCACCTCTGCCAGATACGCAGTATTTT. Full variable domain (outside the CDR3, taken from reference TRBV28 and TRBJ2-3): DVKVTQSSRYLVKRTGEKVFLECVQDMDHENMFWYRQDPGLGLRLIYFSYDVKMKEKGDIPEGYSVSREKKERFSLILESASTNQTSMYLCASNSPLPDTQYFGPGTRLTVL.

The chain has TRBV5-4 and TRBJ2-1; TRBD2 matches at 14 bases. Germline V gene sequence: CDR1 SGHNT, CDR2 YYREEE (reference sequence). The CDR3 is 16 amino acids. V dropped 4 bases and J dropped 6; count of bases not matched to a gene: 6. This chain's CDR3 is CASSPGLAGGSNEQFF. As DNA, the CDR3 is TGTGCCAGCAGCCCCGGACTAGCGGGAGGCAGCAATGAGCAGTTCTTC.

This clonotype was seen many times. J is TRBJ2-5 and V is TRBV2; TRBD1 aligns across 9 bases. The CDR3 extends over 17 amino acids. V was pared by 7 bases and J by 4 bases, with 16 bases of the junction left unmatched. Germline CDR1 is SNHLY and CDR2 is FYNNEI. Written as DNA, the CDR3 is TGTGCCAGCACCGCCTTGAGGACAGGGGAGACGACAGAGACCCAGTACTTC. Its protein is CASTALRTGETTETQYF.

Many counts were recorded for this clonotype. The chain couples TRBV5-1 to TRBJ2-1; TRBD2 is a possible D gene (6 bases). Germline V gene sequence: CDR1 SGHRS, CDR2 YFSETQ. The CDR3 is 16 residues long. Deletions cut 0 bases from V and 0 bases from J, with 10 bases between. The CDR3 protein is CASSLGVGSSYNEQFF. The CDR3 DNA follows: TGCGCCAGCAGCTTGGGGGTCGGGAGCTCCTACAATGAGCAGTTCTTC.

This clonotype has a handful of counts. This sequence joins TRBV20-1 and TRBJ2-7, with 11 bases identical to TRBD2. Germline CDR1 is DFQATT and CDR2 is SNEGSKA (reference sequence). The length of the CDR3 is 18 residues. The junction had 18 bases not matched to a gene; V was cut back by 6 bases and J by 2 bases. In nucleotides, the CDR3 is TGCAGTGCCAAAATCCCTCGACGACTAGCGGGGAGAACCTACGAGCAGTACTTC. Translated: CSAKIPRRLAGRTYEQYF.

This clonotype was seen at least ten times. J is TRBJ2-2 and V is TRBV20-1, with 11 bases identical to TRBD2. J was trimmed by 0 bases and V by 0 bases; bases with no gene match: 6. There are 18 residues in the CDR3. In germline, CDR1 is DFQATT, CDR2 SNEGSKA (reference sequence). The CDR3 is CSARDRLAGSPNTGELFF. CDR3 DNA: TGCAGTGCTAGAGATCGACTAGCGGGGAGTCCGAACACCGGGGAGCTGTTTTTT.

In this sample, this clonotype turned up a few times. The rearrangement joins TRBV5-1 to TRBJ2-5; perhaps D is TRBD1 or TRBD2 (5 bases each). V dropped 4 bases and J dropped 2 bases, with 15 bases sitting between them. CDR1 and CDR2 (germline): SGHRS, YFSETQ. The CDR3 runs 15 residues. CDR3 coding DNA: TGCGCCAGCAGCCCCCGGGGACGAGGGCAAGAGACCCAGTACTTC. This codes for CASSPRGRGQETQYF.

This clonotype was detected ten times or more. The chain uses TRBV11-2 and TRBJ2-3, with D possibly TRBD1 on 5 matching bases. CDR3 length: 14 amino acids. Looked up from germline, CDR1 is SGHAT and CDR2 is FQNNGV. Trimming left V 4 bases short and J 0 bases short, with 8 bases between. CDR3 loop: CASSSDMSTDTQYF. DNA of the CDR3: TGTGCCAGCAGCTCGGACATGAGCACAGATACGCAGTATTTT.

The table lists this clonotype with many counts. V usage is TRBV12-3 or TRBV12-4 and J usage is TRBJ1-3; 8 bases are a match to TRBD1. The CDR3 totals 16 residues. With V trimmed by 5 bases and J by 0 bases, 6 bases remained unmatched. DNA of the CDR3: TGTGCCAGCAGTAGAGGGACAGGCGTCTCTGGAAACACCATATATTTT. It translates to CASSRGTGVSGNTIYF.

This clonotype was seen repeatedly, ten times or more. This chain joins TRBV9 and TRBJ2-3, with 13 positions matching TRBD2. The CDR3 loop spans 16 amino acids. Trimming at V came to 4 bases and at J to 1 base, leaving 3 bases not matched to a gene. Germline assignment: CDR1 SGDLS and CDR2 YYNGEE. The CDR3 nucleotides are TGTGCCAGCAGCATAACTAGCGGGGGGGGCACAGATACGCAGTATTTT. Translating gives CASSITSGGGTDTQYF.

Of note for this clonotype: Germline is not matched at one junction end, which may reflect a read error. CDR3 nucleotide sequence: TGCAGTGCTCGAGAACACTTCTATGGAAACACCATATATTTT. Encoded protein: CSAREHFYGNTIYF. V is TRBV20-1 and J is TRBJ1-3; no reliable D call. CDR1 is DFQATT and CDR2 is SNEGSKA in the germline V gene (reference sequence). There are 14 residues in the CDR3.

In this sample, this clonotype turned up many times. The chain links TRBV20-1 to TRBJ2-1; possible D gene TRBD2, 5 bases. The CDR3 is 13 amino acids. V gave up 6 bases and J gave up 3 bases, with 12 bases separating them. CDR1 is DFQATT, CDR2 SNEGSKA, per germline (reference sequence). The DNA of the CDR3 is TGCAGTGCACGTGGGAGAATCTACAATGAGCAGTTCTTC. Translated, it gives CSARGRIYNEQFF.

Ten or more counts support this clonotype. The rearrangement links TRBV20-1 to TRBJ1-2, with a weak D call TRBD1 (5 bases). CDR3 length: 13 residues. Per the germline V gene, CDR1 is DFQATT and CDR2 is SNEGSKA (reference sequence). Trimming cost V 3 bases and J 8 bases, with 16 bases left between them. Here the CDR3 reads CSASSSGTGGYTF. Written as DNA, the CDR3 is TGCAGTGCTAGCTCCTCCGGGACGGGGGGCTACACCTTC.

This clonotype appeared many times. The V gene is TRBV12-3 or TRBV12-4, the J gene TRBJ1-1, with D possibly matching TRBD1 (6 bases). This CDR3 spans 14 amino acids. Trimming cost V 3 bases and J 4 bases, with 12 bases left between them. This CDR3 reads CASSFTGTSTEAFF. In DNA form, the CDR3 reads TGTGCCAGCAGTTTTACAGGGACGAGCACTGAAGCTTTCTTT.

The chain employs TRBV10-2 and TRBJ1-1; D not resolved. V lost 6 bases to trimming and J lost 2 bases, with 13 bases between them. The CDR3 covers 14 residues. Germline V CDR1 and CDR2: WSHSY, SAAADI. CDR3 sequence: CASRDQPFNTEAFF. The CDR3 DNA follows: TGCGCCAGCAGGGATCAGCCCTTTAACACTGAAGCTTTCTTT.

This rearrangement joins TRBV5-1 to TRBJ1-1; a possible D gene is TRBD1 (5 bases). CDR3 size: 18 residues. Trimming took off 4 bases at V and 0 bases at J, with 22 bases between the two ends. Germline V CDR1 and CDR2: SGHRS, YFSETQ. The CDR3 region has the DNA TGCGCCAGCAGCCGGCGGTTTGGGGACGGGACCTTGAACACTGAAGCTTTCTTT. Encoded protein: CASSRRFGDGTLNTEAFF.